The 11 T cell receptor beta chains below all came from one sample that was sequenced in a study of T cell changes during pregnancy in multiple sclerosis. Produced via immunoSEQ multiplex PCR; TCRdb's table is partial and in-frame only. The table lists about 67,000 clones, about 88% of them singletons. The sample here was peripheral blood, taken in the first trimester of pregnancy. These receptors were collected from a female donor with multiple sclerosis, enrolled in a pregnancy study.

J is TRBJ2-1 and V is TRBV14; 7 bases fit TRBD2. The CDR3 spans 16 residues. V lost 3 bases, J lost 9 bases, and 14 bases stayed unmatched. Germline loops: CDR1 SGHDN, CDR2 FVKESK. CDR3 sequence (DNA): TGTGCCAGCAGCCAGAAGTCGGCGCGGGAGTTGGGTGAGCAGTTCTTC. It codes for CASSQKSARELGEQFF.

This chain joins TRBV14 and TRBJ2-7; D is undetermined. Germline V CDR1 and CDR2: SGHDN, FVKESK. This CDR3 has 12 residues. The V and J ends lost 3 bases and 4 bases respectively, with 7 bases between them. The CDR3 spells CASSQVLYEQYF. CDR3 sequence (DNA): TGTGCCAGCAGCCAGGTCCTATACGAGCAGTACTTC.

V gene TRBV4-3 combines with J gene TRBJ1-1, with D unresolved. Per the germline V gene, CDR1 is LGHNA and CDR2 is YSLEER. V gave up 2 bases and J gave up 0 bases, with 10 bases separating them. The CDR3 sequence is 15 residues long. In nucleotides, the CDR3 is TGCGCCAGCAGCCAACGACTGATAATGAACACTGAAGCTTTCTTT. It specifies CASSQRLIMNTEAFF.

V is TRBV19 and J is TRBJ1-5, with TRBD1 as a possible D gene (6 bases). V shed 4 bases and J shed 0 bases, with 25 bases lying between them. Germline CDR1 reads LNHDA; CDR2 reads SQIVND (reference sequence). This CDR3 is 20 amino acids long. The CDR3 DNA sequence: TGTGCCAGTAGTACATTCTACGCCGGGACAACGACTAATAGCAATCAGCCCCAGCATTTT. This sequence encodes CASSTFYAGTTTNSNQPQHF.

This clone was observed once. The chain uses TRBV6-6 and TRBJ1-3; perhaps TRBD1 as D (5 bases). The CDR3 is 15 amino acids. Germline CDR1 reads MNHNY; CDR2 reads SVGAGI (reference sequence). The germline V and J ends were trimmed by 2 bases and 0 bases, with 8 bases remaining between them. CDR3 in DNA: TGTGCCAGCAGTTACCGGGGGACCTCTGGAAACACCATATATTTT. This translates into CASSYRGTSGNTIYF.

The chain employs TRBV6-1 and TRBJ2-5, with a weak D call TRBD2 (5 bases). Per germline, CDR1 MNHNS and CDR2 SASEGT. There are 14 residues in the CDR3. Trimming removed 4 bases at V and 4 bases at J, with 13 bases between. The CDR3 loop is CASSAWGEGETQYF. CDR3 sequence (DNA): TGTGCCAGCAGTGCTTGGGGAGAGGGAGAGACCCAGTACTTC.

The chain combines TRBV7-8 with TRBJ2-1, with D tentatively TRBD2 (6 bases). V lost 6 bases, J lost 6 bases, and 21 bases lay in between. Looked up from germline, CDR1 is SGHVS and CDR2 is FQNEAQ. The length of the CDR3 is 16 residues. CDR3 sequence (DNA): TGTGCCAGCAGTCCGAGTGGGACTCGCGAGGGCAATGAGCAGTTCTTC. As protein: CASSPSGTREGNEQFF. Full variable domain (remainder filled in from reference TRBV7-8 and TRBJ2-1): GAGVSQSPRYKVAKRGQDVALRCDPISGHVSLFWYQQALGQGPEFLTYFQNEAQLDKSGLPSDRFFAERPEGSVSTLKIQRTQQEDSAVYLCASSPSGTREGNEQFFGPGTRLTVL.

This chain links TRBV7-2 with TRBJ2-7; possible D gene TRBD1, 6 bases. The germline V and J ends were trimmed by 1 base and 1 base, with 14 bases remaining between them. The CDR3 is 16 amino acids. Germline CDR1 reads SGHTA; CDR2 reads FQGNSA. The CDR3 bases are TGTGCCAGCAGCTTAGGATGGGTCAGGGGTTCCTACGAGCAGTACTTC. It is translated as CASSLGWVRGSYEQYF.

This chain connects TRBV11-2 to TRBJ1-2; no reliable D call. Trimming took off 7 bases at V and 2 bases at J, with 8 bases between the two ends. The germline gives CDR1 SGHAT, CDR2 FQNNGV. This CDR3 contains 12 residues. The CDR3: CASTSLNYGYTF. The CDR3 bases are TGTGCCAGCACTTCCTTGAACTATGGCTACACCTTC.

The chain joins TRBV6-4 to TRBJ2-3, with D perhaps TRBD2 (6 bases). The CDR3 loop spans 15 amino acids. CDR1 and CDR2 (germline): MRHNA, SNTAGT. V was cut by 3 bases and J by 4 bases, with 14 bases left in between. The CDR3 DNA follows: TGTGCCAGCAGTGAAGCGGGTGGAGGCGCAGATACGCAGTATTTT. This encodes CASSEAGGGADTQYF.

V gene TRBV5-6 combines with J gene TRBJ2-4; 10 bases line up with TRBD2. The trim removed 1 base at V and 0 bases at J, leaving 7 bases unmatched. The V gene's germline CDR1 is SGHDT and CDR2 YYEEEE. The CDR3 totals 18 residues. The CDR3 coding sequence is TGTGCCAGCAGCTTGCGGCTAGCGGGAGCGGTAGCCAAAAACATTCAGTACTTC. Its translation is CASSLRLAGAVAKNIQYF.